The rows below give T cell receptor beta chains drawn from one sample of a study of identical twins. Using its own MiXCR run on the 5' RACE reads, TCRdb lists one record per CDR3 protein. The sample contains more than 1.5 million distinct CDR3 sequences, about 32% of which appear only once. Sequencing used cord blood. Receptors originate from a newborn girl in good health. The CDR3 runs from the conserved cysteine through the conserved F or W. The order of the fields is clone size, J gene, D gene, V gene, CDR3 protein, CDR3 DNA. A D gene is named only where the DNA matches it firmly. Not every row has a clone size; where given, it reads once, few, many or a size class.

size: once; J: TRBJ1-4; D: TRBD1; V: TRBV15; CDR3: CATSREQTGGREKLFF; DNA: TGTGCCACCAGCAGGGAACAGACAGGGGGGAGAGAAAAACTGTTTTTT
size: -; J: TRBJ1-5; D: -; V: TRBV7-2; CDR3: CASGAFLEQPQHF; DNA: TGTGCCAGCGGCGCTTTTTTGGAGCAGCCCCAGCATTTT
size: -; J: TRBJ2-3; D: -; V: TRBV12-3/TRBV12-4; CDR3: CASGAADTQYF; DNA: TGTGCCAGCGGGGCAGCAGATACGCAGTATTTT
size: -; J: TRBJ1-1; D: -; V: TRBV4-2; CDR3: CASSQDGHNTEAFF; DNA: TGTGCCAGCAGCCAAGATGGACACAACACTGAAGCTTTCTTT
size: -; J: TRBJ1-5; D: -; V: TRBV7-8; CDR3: CASSLIGFGQPQHF; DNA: TGTGCCAGCAGCTTAATAGGGTTCGGTCAGCCCCAGCATTTT
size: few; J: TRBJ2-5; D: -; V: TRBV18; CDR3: CASSPTGASETQYF; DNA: TGTGCCAGCTCACCAACGGGAGCTAGCGAGACCCAGTACTTC
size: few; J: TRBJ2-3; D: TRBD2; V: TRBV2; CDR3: CASMGGDTQYF; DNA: TGTGCCAGTATGGGGGGGGATACGCAGTATTTT
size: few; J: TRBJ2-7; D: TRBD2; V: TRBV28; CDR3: CASSPYSGAAPYEQYF; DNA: TGTGCCAGCAGTCCCTATAGCGGGGCAGCGCCCTACGAGCAGTACTTC
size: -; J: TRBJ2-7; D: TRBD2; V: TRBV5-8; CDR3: CASSLNWASGSEDEQYF; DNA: TGTGCCAGCAGCTTAAATTGGGCTAGCGGGAGTGAAGACGAGCAGTACTTC
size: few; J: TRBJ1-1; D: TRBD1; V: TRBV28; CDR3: CASSPDRSYEAFF; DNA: TGTGCCAGCAGCCCGGACAGGTCCTATGAAGCTTTCTTT
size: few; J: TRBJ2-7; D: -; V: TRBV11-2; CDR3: CASSPNRASYEQYF; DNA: TGTGCCAGCAGCCCTAACAGGGCCTCCTACGAGCAGTACTTC
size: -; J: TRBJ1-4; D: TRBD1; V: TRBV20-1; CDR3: CSAPQKGTGALGEKLFF; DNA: TGCAGTGCTCCACAAAAAGGAACAGGGGCGTTAGGTGAAAAACTGTTTTTT
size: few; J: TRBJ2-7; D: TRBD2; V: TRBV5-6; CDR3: CASSGTGTSGRVTYEQYF; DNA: TGTGCCAGCAGCGGAACCGGGACTAGCGGGAGGGTTACCTACGAGCAGTACTTC
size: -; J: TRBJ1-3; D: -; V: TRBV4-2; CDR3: CASSQDPGAYGNTIYF; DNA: TGTGCCAGCAGCCAAGATCCGGGGGCCTATGGAAACACCATATATTTT
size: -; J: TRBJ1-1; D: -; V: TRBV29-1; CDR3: CSAKGPGLNTEAFF; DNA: TGCAGCGCCAAAGGGCCAGGGCTGAACACTGAAGCTTTCTTT
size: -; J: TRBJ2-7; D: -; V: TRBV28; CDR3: CASSAPVGVAFYEQYF; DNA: TGTGCCAGCAGTGCCCCCGTCGGTGTTGCTTTCTACGAGCAGTACTTC
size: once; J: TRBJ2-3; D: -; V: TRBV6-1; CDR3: CASSAVVTQYF; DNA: TGTGCCAGCAGCGCGGTCGTGACGCAGTATTTT
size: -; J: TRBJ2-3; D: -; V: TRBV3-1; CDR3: CASSLTAGPTDTQYF; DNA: TGTGCCAGCAGCCTTACGGCGGGACCCACAGATACGCAGTATTTT
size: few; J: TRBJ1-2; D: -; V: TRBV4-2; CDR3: CASSQGYRGPSANYGYTF; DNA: TGTGCCAGCAGCCAAGGTTACCGGGGTCCCTCAGCTAACTATGGCTACACCTTC
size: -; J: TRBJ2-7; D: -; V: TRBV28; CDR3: CASSPGAGSLPYEQYF; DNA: TGTGCCAGCAGTCCGGGTGCGGGATCCTTACCTTACGAGCAGTACTTC
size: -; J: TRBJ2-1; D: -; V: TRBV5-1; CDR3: CASSTRDGNEQFF; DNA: TGCGCCAGCAGCACCCGGGACGGCAATGAGCAGTTCTTC
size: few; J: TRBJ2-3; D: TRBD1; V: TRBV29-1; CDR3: CSVLDRGRTDTQYF; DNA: TGCAGCGTCCTGGACAGGGGGCGGACAGATACGCAGTATTTT
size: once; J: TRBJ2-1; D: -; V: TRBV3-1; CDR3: CASSRLGGGRGWGYNEQFF; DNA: TGTGCCAGCAGCCGGTTGGGTGGGGGAAGGGGTTGGGGGTACAATGAGCAGTTCTTC
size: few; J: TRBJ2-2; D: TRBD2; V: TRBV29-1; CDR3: CSVLLSGSTTGELFF; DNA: TGCAGCGTTCTACTCAGCGGGAGTACCACCGGGGAGCTGTTTTTT
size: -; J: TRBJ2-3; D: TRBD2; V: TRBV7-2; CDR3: CASILEGSGRGTDTQYF; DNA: TGTGCCAGCATCTTAGAGGGAAGCGGGAGGGGCACAGATACGCAGTATTTT
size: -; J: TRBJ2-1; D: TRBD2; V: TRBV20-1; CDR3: CSAREAGNVNEQFF; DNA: TGCAGTGCTAGAGAAGCGGGGAATGTAAATGAGCAGTTCTTC
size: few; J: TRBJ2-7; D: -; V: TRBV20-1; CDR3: CSAPPRHRDYEQYF; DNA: TGCAGTGCTCCTCCCCGCCACCGGGACTACGAGCAGTACTTC
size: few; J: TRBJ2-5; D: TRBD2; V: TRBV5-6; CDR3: CASRPAQLAVQETQYF; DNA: TGTGCCAGCAGACCTGCACAACTAGCGGTCCAAGAGACCCAGTACTTC
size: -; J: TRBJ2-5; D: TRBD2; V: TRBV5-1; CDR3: CASSRGLAGRSAEETQYF; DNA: TGCGCCAGCAGCCGCGGACTAGCGGGAAGGAGTGCAGAAGAGACCCAGTACTTC
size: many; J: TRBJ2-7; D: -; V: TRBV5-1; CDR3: CASSPLGTNYEQYF; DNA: TGCGCCAGCAGCCCTCTCGGGACAAACTACGAGCAGTACTTC
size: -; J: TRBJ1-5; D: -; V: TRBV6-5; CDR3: CASSLNGHLRQPQHF; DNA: TGTGCCAGCAGTCTCAACGGACACCTCAGACAGCCCCAGCATTTT
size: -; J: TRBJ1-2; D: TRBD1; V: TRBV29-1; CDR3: CSVERGQGRGSYGYTF; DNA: TGCAGCGTCGAGAGGGGACAGGGAAGAGGAAGCTATGGCTACACCTTC
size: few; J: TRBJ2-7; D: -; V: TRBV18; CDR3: CASSPGSHEQYF; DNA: TGTGCCAGCTCACCAGGGTCCCACGAGCAGTACTTC
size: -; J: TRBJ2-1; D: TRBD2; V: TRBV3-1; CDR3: CASSQDRLALTYNEQFF; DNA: TGTGCCAGCAGCCAAGATCGACTAGCCTTAACCTACAATGAGCAGTTCTTC
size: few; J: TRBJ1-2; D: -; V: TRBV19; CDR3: CASSIDQGPLGYTF; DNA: TGTGCCAGTAGTATAGATCAAGGCCCACTGGGCTACACCTTC
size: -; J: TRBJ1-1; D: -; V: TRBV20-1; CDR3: CSGGRDPNTEAFF; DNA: TGCAGTGGGGGCAGGGACCCGAACACTGAAGCTTTCTTT
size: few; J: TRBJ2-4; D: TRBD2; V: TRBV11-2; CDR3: CASSFRGLAGAKNIQYF; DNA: TGTGCCAGCAGCTTCCGAGGCCTAGCGGGAGCCAAAAACATTCAGTACTTC
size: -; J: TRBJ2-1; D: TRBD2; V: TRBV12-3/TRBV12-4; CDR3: CASSFSGTRAYNEQFF; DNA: TGTGCCAGCAGTTTCTCCGGGACTAGAGCCTACAATGAGCAGTTCTTC
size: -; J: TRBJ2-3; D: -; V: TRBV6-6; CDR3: CASSYGPVPQADTQYF; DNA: TGTGCCAGCAGCTACGGTCCGGTACCCCAGGCAGATACGCAGTATTTT
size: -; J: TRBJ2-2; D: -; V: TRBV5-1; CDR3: CASSLGVQGLANTGELFF; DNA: TGCGCCAGCAGCTTGGGAGTACAGGGACTCGCGAACACCGGGGAGCTGTTTTTT
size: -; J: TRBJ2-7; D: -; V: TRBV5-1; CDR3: CASSRGQAFQAYEQYF; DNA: TGCGCCAGCAGCCGCGGGCAGGCCTTCCAGGCTTACGAGCAGTACTTC
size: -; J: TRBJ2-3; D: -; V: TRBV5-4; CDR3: CASSRGSSTSTDTQYF; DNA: TGTGCCAGCAGTAGGGGCAGCTCAACTAGCACAGATACGCAGTATTTT
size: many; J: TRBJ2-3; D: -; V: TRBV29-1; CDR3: CSVGTRSQGTDTQYF; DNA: TGCAGCGTTGGGACCAGGTCTCAGGGGACAGATACGCAGTATTTT
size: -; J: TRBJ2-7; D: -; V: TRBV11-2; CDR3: CASSLELARDEQYF; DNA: TGTGCCAGCAGCTTAGAGCTAGCACGGGACGAGCAGTACTTC
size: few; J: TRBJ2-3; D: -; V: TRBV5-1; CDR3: CASSISADTQYF; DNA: TGCGCCAGCAGCATATCCGCAGATACGCAGTATTTT
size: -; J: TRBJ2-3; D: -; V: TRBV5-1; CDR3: CASSLEGGRTDTQYF; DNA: TGTGCCAGCAGCTTAGAAGGAGGGCGCACAGATACGCAGTATTTT
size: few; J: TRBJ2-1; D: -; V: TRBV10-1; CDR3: CASSPPGPAPNEQFF; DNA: TGCGCCAGCTCCCCTCCCGGCCCAGCTCCTAATGAGCAGTTCTTC
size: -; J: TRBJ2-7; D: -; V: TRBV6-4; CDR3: CASGAFSSYNEQYF; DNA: TGTGCCAGCGGGGCTTTTAGCTCCTACAATGAGCAGTACTTC
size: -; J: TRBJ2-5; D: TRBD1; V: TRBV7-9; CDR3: CASSYTGGVETQYF; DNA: TGTGCCAGCAGTTATACAGGGGGCGTAGAGACCCAGTACTTC
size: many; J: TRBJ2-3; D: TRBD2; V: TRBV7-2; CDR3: CASSLREPQTDTQYF; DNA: TGTGCCAGCAGCTTGCGGGAGCCCCAAACAGATACGCAGTATTTT
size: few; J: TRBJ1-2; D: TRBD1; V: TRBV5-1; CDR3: CASSLPMTGGEYVYTF; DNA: TGCGCCAGCAGCTTGCCTATGACAGGGGGCGAGTATGTCTACACCTTC
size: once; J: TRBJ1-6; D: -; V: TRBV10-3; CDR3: CATQGSYNSPLHF; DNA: TGTGCCACCCAGGGCTCCTATAATTCACCCCTCCACTTT
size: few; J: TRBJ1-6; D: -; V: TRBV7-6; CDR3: CASSFDRPGLTNSPLHF; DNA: TGTGCCAGCAGCTTTGATCGACCGGGACTGACAAATTCACCCCTCCACTTT
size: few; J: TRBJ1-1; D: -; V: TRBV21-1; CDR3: CASRRGANTEAFF; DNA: TGTGCCAGCAGGCGAGGGGCGAACACTGAAGCTTTCTTT
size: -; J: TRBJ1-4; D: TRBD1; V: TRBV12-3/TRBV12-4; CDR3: CASRTGDYNEKLFF; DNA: TGTGCCAGCAGGACAGGGGACTATAATGAAAAACTGTTTTTT